This T cell receptor (beta chain) was identified in a study of T cell repertoires in cytomegalovirus infection. Study details: Public TCR beta signatures provided an indication of both CMV infection and a matching HLA type.

For this clonotype: Its target is not known. Since the CDR3 does not end with the conserved phenylalanine or tryptophan, this likely comes from a read error. The DNA is omitted, as the CDR3 cannot be located on it reliably, and the CDR3 follows TCRdb's listing.

The CDR3 length is 14 residues, termini included. The germline V gene encodes CDR1 SGHTA and CDR2 FQGNSA. One entry per CDR3 protein results from TCRdb running MiXCR on the reads. The sample yields some 440,000 distinct CDR3 sequences, about 33% seen once. Whole-study findings and limits: HLA-C-restricted, CMV-specific TCR beta clonotypes were dominant ex vivo. Cumulative frequency (of public TCR beta family members) identified carriers of CMV plus the relevant HLA.

V gene TRBV7-2 combines with J gene TRBJ2-1; the D call TRBD1 from the table was never checked on the DNA. The sequence was obtained from a human donor in good health (CMV status not recorded). Some clones in this sample may be carry-over from other donors' samples. Sequenced sample: PBMCs. CDR3 sequence: CASSPGRLNNEQLI.